The 2 T cell receptor beta chains listed next were all sequenced from one sample in a study of cytomegalovirus exposure and HLA in healthy donors. PCR primers comprised 60 Vbeta and 13 Jbeta primers. TCRdb's table, derived via immunoSEQ multiplex PCR, lists solely in-frame clones and lacks some. This table has 130,000 or so clones, 70% to 90% appearing once. Specimen: PBMCs. Receptors were obtained from a man aged 35 to 55 in good health and CMV-seronegative.

In this sample, this clone turned up once. The chain employs TRBV9 and TRBJ2-1; TRBD2 aligns across 12 bases. This CDR3 region has 16 residues. CDR1 is SGDLS, CDR2 YYNGEE, per germline. Trimming took 2 bases from V and 9 from J; bases not matched to a gene: 9. CDR3 DNA sequence: TGTGCCAGCAGCGTTGAGGCTAGCGGGAGGGTGAGTGAGCAGTTCTTC. Its translation: CASSVEASGRVSEQFF. Full variable domain (missing parts from reference TRBV9 and TRBJ2-1): DSGVTQTPKHLITATGQRVTLRCSPRSGDLSVYWYQQSLDQGLQFLIQYYNGEERAKGNILERFSAQQFPDLHSELNLSSLELGDSALYFCASSVEASGRVSEQFFGPGTRLTVL.

This clone showed up just a few times. The chain couples TRBV7-3 to TRBJ2-3; 7 nucleotides align to TRBD2. J was trimmed by 1 base and V by 0 bases; bases with no gene match: 4. The CDR3 has 16 amino acids. Germline V gene lookup returns CDR1 SGHTA and CDR2 FQGTGA. The CDR3 DNA reads TGTGCCAGCAGCTTAACCGGCGGGAGAGGCACAGATACGCAGTATTTT. This sequence encodes CASSLTGGRGTDTQYF.